One and the same sample provided the 23 T cell receptor beta chains below, sequenced in a study of blood T cell repertoires in COVID-19 (dated by TCRdb to 2020 to 2021). Receptors were amplified or captured by the immunoSEQ multiplex PCR assay. TCRdb re-hosts the immuneACCESS table, in-frame sequences only. Its copies lack some clones; in the studies checked, an unresolved V gene accounts for under half of them, and the cause for the rest is not known. The sample table records some 670,000 clones; over 80% of these occur just once. Roughly 0.25% of the sample is in the top ten clones. Sequenced: peripheral blood. These receptors were collected from a woman aged 18-29 years with acute or convalescent COVID-19.

This chain uses TRBV10-2 with TRBJ1-2; 7 positions match TRBD1. V shed 1 base and J 2 bases; nucleotides not matched to a gene: 10. Germline assignment: CDR1 WSHSY and CDR2 SAAADI. The CDR3 totals 17 residues. The CDR3 nucleotides are TGCGCCAGCAGTGAGTTAGGGTATAGGACAGGCAACTATGGCTACACCTTC. It codes for CASSELGYRTGNYGYTF.

The chain couples TRBV21-1 to TRBJ1-2; TRBD1, the D gene given by the table, was not confirmed from the DNA. TRBV21-1 is tagged as a pseudogene. The CDR3 is 16 residues long. The CDR3 DNA sequence: TGTGCCAGCAGCCAGTGCAGGACAGGGGCTCACTATGGCTACACCTTC. Its translation: CASSQCRTGAHYGYTF.

This chain uses TRBV18 with TRBJ1-2; 12 nucleotides align to TRBD1. The germline gives CDR1 KGHSH, CDR2 LQKENI. The length of the CDR3 is 15 residues. With V trimmed by 4 bases and J by 6 bases, 6 bases remained unmatched. Written as DNA, the CDR3 is TGTGCCAGCTCACTGGGGACAGGGGGCTTAGATGGCTACACCTTC. Protein: CASSLGTGGLDGYTF.

This sequence joins TRBV5-1 and TRBJ2-7; 10 positions agree with TRBD1. The trim removed 4 bases at V and 5 bases at J, leaving 9 bases unmatched. The CDR3 extends over 15 amino acids. Germline CDR1 is SGHRS and CDR2 is YFSETQ. For the CDR3, the DNA is TGCGCCAGCAGCAGATCAGGGACAGGGGTCGACGAGCAGTACTTC. Its protein is CASSRSGTGVDEQYF.

This clone appeared a few times. The chain has TRBV5-5 and TRBJ1-4; 7 positions agree with TRBD1. Germline V lookup: CDR1 SGHKS, CDR2 YYEKEE (reference sequence). With V trimmed by 4 bases and J by 4 bases, 4 bases remained unmatched. The length of the CDR3 is 14 residues. CDR3 nucleotide sequence: TGTGCCAGCAGCCTAGGGACAGTTAATGAAAAACTGTTTTTT. It yields the protein CASSLGTVNEKLFF.

The chain employs TRBV11-3 and TRBJ2-1; 10 bases align to TRBD2. Germline CDR1 is SGHNT and CDR2 is YENEEA. The V and J ends lost 3 bases and 9 bases, in that order; junction bases with no gene match: 14. The CDR3 spans 17 residues. CDR3 sequence reads: CASSLDVVTSGSGEQFF. DNA of the CDR3: TGTGCCAGCAGCTTGGATGTCGTGACTAGCGGGTCTGGTGAGCAGTTCTTC.

The chain uses TRBV4-3 and TRBJ2-7; 7 bases align to TRBD1. Germline CDR1 LGHNA, CDR2 YSLEER. CDR3 length equals 16 residues. With 0 bases clipped from V and 2 bases from J, the junction kept 7 bases outside the gene matches. CDR3 sequence: CASSQDEGQRTYEQYF. The CDR3 DNA is TGCGCCAGCAGCCAAGATGAGGGACAGCGAACCTACGAGCAGTACTTC.

The CDR3 spells CASSMGQGHEKLFF. The CDR3, as DNA: TGTGCCAGTAGTATGGGACAGGGACATGAAAAACTGTTTTTT. The J gene is TRBJ1-4, the V gene TRBV19; the match to TRBD1 covers 9 bases. The CDR3 consists of 14 residues. V lost 3 bases, J lost 6 bases, and 2 bases stayed unmatched. Germline loops: CDR1 LNHDA, CDR2 SQIVND (reference sequence).

CDR3 sequence (DNA): TGCGCCAGCAGCTTGGGGACTTCACGGGGAGATACGCAGTATTTT. This encodes CASSLGTSRGDTQYF. The rearrangement joins TRBV5-1 to TRBJ2-3, with D possibly matching TRBD2 (5 bases). Germline-derived CDR1 and CDR2 are SGHRS and YFSETQ. This CDR3 has 15 amino acids. The V and J ends lost 0 bases and 5 bases respectively, with 13 bases between them.

V gene TRBV3-1 (or the pseudogene TRBV3-2) combines with J gene TRBJ1-2; 7 nucleotides agree with TRBD1. The CDR3 extends over 13 amino acids. Losses at the gene ends were 4 bases for V and 3 bases for J; bases not matched to a gene: 2. The germline V gene encodes CDR1 LGHDT and CDR2 YNNKEL (reference sequence). CDR3 loop: CASSPRGDYGYTF. In DNA, the CDR3 is TGTGCCAGCAGCCCCAGGGGGGACTATGGCTACACCTTC.

This clone came up once. The V and J genes are TRBV9 and TRBJ1-2, with a weak D call TRBD1 (6 bases). The CDR3 is made up of 15 amino acids. CDR1 and CDR2 from the germline V gene are SGDLS and YYNGEE. The V end was cut by 3 bases, the J end by 6 bases, with 18 bases between. The CDR3 here is CASSADLAGANGYTF. CDR3 DNA: TGTGCCAGCAGCGCCGATCTCGCGGGGGCGAATGGCTACACCTTC.

This rearrangement joins TRBV29-1 to TRBJ1-1; perhaps TRBD1 as D (5 bases). CDR1 SQVTM and CDR2 ANQGSEA come from the germline V gene. With 4 bases removed from V and 8 bases from J, the gap between germline ends came to 8 bases. This CDR3 has 10 residues. The CDR3 coding sequence is TGCAGCGTTGGAAACAGGGAAGCTTTCTTT. The encoded protein is CSVGNREAFF.

V usage is TRBV6-5 and J usage is TRBJ2-7; a possible D gene is TRBD1 (6 bases). The CDR3 contains 15 residues. V lost 4 bases and J lost 2, with 15 bases in between. Germline loops: CDR1 MNHEY, CDR2 SVGAGI. CDR3 bases: TGTGCCAGCAGTTTCGGGACGGGACAAACCTACGAGCAGTACTTC. As protein: CASSFGTGQTYEQYF.

This sequence joins TRBV7-2 and TRBJ2-3, with D unclear. The germline V gene encodes CDR1 SGHTA and CDR2 FQGNSA. The length of the CDR3 is 17 residues. The V end lost 1 base, the J end lost 4 bases, and 18 bases lay between the germline ends. DNA for the CDR3: TGTGCCAGCAGCTTAGGGGTTGGAGCCTCTGGTGCAGATACGCAGTATTTT. This codes for CASSLGVGASGADTQYF.

This rearrangement joins TRBV18 to TRBJ1-1; 9 bases line up with TRBD1. Trimming cost V 4 bases and J 5 bases; bases outside gene matches: 11. Per germline, CDR1 KGHSH and CDR2 LQKENI. The CDR3 length is 16 residues. Here the CDR3 reads CASSLTTGGASTEAFF. CDR3 DNA sequence: TGTGCCAGCTCACTTACCACAGGGGGCGCTTCTACTGAAGCTTTCTTT.

The rearrangement links TRBV2 to TRBJ1-2; D unclear. There are 14 residues in the CDR3. Germline CDR1 and CDR2: SNHLY and FYNNEI. The V and J ends lost 1 base and 2 bases respectively, with 8 bases between them. The CDR3 here is CASSEEWQNYGYTF. The CDR3 DNA sequence: TGTGCCAGCAGTGAAGAATGGCAGAACTATGGCTACACCTTC.

This chain uses TRBV19 with TRBJ2-1, with 7 nucleotides matching TRBD2. This CDR3 has 17 amino acids. The V and J ends lost 4 bases and 0 bases, in that order; junction bases with no gene match: 9. Germline CDR1 LNHDA, CDR2 SQIVND (reference sequence). For the CDR3, the DNA is TGTGCCAGTAGTACCGGGACTATACGAAGCTCCTACAATGAGCAGTTCTTC. This codes for CASSTGTIRSSYNEQFF.

This clone appeared a single time. The gene calls are TRBV19 and TRBJ2-3, with D possibly being TRBD1 (6 bases). The CDR3 runs 13 residues. Germline CDR1 reads LNHDA; CDR2 reads SQIVND (reference sequence). The V gene lost 10 bases and the J gene lost 1 base, with 12 bases spanning the gap. CDR3 DNA sequence: TGTGCCACCAAATCAGGGGGCACAGATACGCAGTATTTT. It translates to CATKSGGTDTQYF.

V and J are TRBV12-3 or TRBV12-4 and TRBJ1-2; the D is unclear. The CDR3 has 11 residues. The V and J ends lost 7 bases and 4 bases respectively, with 7 bases between them. This chain's CDR3 is CASIDTYGYTF. CDR3 DNA sequence: TGTGCCAGCATTGACACCTATGGCTACACCTTC.

This chain uses TRBV19 with TRBJ1-2; 7 nucleotides line up with TRBD1. Germline V gives CDR1 LNHDA, CDR2 SQIVND (reference sequence). Trimming cost V 4 bases and J 4 bases; bases outside gene matches: 9. The CDR3 is 15 residues long. Here the CDR3 DNA reads TGTGCCAGTAGTACCGACACAGGGGCCCTCTATGGCTACACCTTC. Protein sequence: CASSTDTGALYGYTF.

J is TRBJ1-1 and V is TRBV6-5; 7 bases map to TRBD1. Germline V lookup: CDR1 MNHEY, CDR2 SVGAGI. Trimming took 1 base from V and 3 from J; bases not matched to a gene: 2. The CDR3 runs to 14 residues. The CDR3 bases are TGTGCCAGCAGTTACTTGGGGACAGACACTGAAGCTTTCTTT. It yields the protein CASSYLGTDTEAFF.

The chain couples TRBV5-1 to TRBJ1-2; no reliable D call. Germline V lookup: CDR1 SGHRS, CDR2 YFSETQ. The CDR3 is 15 residues long. V lost 0 bases and J 4 bases, leaving 13 bases between the germline ends. CDR3 bases: TGCGCCAGCAGCTTGGACAGCCCCATAGTCTATGGCTACACCTTC. Its translation: CASSLDSPIVYGYTF. The variable domain in full, with the rest retrieved from reference TRBV5-1 and TRBJ1-2, is KAGVTQTPRYLIKTRGQQVTLSCSPISGHRSVSWYQQTPGQGLQFLFEYFSETQRNKGNFPGRFSGRQFSNSRSEMNVSTLELGDSALYLCASSLDSPIVYGYTFGSGTRLTVV.

As to this clone: Other DNA sequences in this sample translate to the same CDR3. This chain uses TRBV5-1 with TRBJ1-2; unclear D gene. Germline loops: CDR1 SGHRS, CDR2 YFSETQ. This CDR3 spans 13 amino acids. The V and J ends lost 0 bases and 0 bases respectively, with 3 bases between them. The CDR3: CASSLASNYGYTF. CDR3 DNA: TGCGCCAGCAGCTTGGCATCTAACTATGGCTACACCTTC.